This is a list of T cell receptor beta chains from one sample in a study of shared T cell receptors in the human thymus. Clones were read by immunoSEQ multiplex PCR, and TCRdb kept only the in-frame ones, dropping some. The sample includes approximately 490,000 clones, around 78% of them seen just once. These data are also associated with another study on human thymus T cells.

The specimen was thymocytes. The receptor set was obtained from a boy in the first two years of life with a congenital heart defect. CDR3s include the opening cysteine and the closing phenylalanine or tryptophan. A D gene is named only where the DNA matches it firmly. Clone size is given for some rows only: seen once, a few or many times, or a class if the clone is expanded.

cdr3_nt: TGTGCCAGCAGCCAAGGGGCTGTAGCGGGAGCAGCCGGGGAGCTGTTTTTT
cdr3_aa: CASSQGAVAGAAGELFF
j_call: TRBJ2-2
v_call: TRBV4-2
d_call: TRBD2
clone_size: once

cdr3_nt: TGTGCCATCAGGGAGAGACAGCATACCGGGGAGCTGTTTTTT
cdr3_aa: CAIRERQHTGELFF
j_call: TRBJ2-2
v_call: TRBV10-3
d_call: NA
clone_size: NA

cdr3_nt: TGTGCCAACCCGGACAGGGGGCTCTACGAGCAGTACTTC
cdr3_aa: CANPDRGLYEQYF
j_call: TRBJ2-7
v_call: TRBV10-3
d_call: TRBD1
clone_size: NA

cdr3_nt: TGTGCCATCAGTCGAATGACAGGGCCTAGCGAGCAGTACTTC
cdr3_aa: CAISRMTGPSEQYF
j_call: TRBJ2-7
v_call: TRBV10-3
d_call: TRBD1
clone_size: NA

cdr3_nt: TGTGCCAGCAGTTACTCGGTGAGTGAGCAGTTCTTC
cdr3_aa: CASSYSVSEQFF
j_call: TRBJ2-1
v_call: TRBV6-6
d_call: NA
clone_size: NA

cdr3_nt: TGTGCCAGCAGTTTATTGGCAGGGGGGCTCTACGAGCAGTACTTC
cdr3_aa: CASSLLAGGLYEQYF
j_call: TRBJ2-7
v_call: TRBV28
d_call: NA
clone_size: NA

cdr3_nt: TGTGCCAGCAGCTTAGACGGGACAGGGAGGAGGACCTACGAGCAGTACTTC
cdr3_aa: CASSLDGTGRRTYEQYF
j_call: TRBJ2-7
v_call: TRBV11-1
d_call: TRBD1
clone_size: NA

cdr3_nt: TGTGCCAGCAGCAGGACTAGCTTTGGCGGGGAGCTGTTTTTT
cdr3_aa: CASSRTSFGGELFF
j_call: TRBJ2-2
v_call: TRBV6-5
d_call: TRBD2
clone_size: NA

cdr3_nt: TGTGCCAGCACCCAGGGGACACAGGCCACCGGGGCCTACGAGCAGTACTTC
cdr3_aa: CASTQGTQATGAYEQYF
j_call: TRBJ2-7
v_call: TRBV28
d_call: NA
clone_size: NA

cdr3_nt: TGTGCCAGCAGCCCCCGGGAGGGGGCCCACGAGCAGTACTTC
cdr3_aa: CASSPREGAHEQYF
j_call: TRBJ2-7
v_call: TRBV7-8
d_call: NA
clone_size: NA

cdr3_nt: TGTGCCAGTAGTACTGGGCTCAGGGAAGCAAACACCGGGGAGCTGTTTTTT
cdr3_aa: CASSTGLREANTGELFF
j_call: TRBJ2-2
v_call: TRBV19
d_call: NA
clone_size: NA

cdr3_nt: TGTGCCAGCAGCCAAGATAGGAGGAGTCGGCCCCAGCATTTT
cdr3_aa: CASSQDRRSRPQHF
j_call: TRBJ1-5
v_call: TRBV4-2
d_call: NA
clone_size: NA

cdr3_nt: TGTGCCATCAGTGAGAGGAGACAGGTGTCCAGCTCTGGGGCCAACGTCCTGACTTTC
cdr3_aa: CAISERRQVSSSGANVLTF
j_call: TRBJ2-6
v_call: TRBV10-3
d_call: NA
clone_size: NA

cdr3_nt: TGTGCCGTAAACAGGACTAAGAACACTGAAGCTTTCTTT
cdr3_aa: CAVNRTKNTEAFF
j_call: TRBJ1-1
v_call: TRBV30
d_call: NA
clone_size: NA

cdr3_nt: TGTGCCAGCAGTCCGGGACAGGGGTGGGAGACCCAGTACTTC
cdr3_aa: CASSPGQGWETQYF
j_call: TRBJ2-5
v_call: TRBV27
d_call: TRBD1
clone_size: NA

cdr3_nt: TGTGCCAGCAGCCTTAACCTTAGCGGGAGAAGGAACGAGCAGTACTTC
cdr3_aa: CASSLNLSGRRNEQYF
j_call: TRBJ2-7
v_call: TRBV5-6
d_call: TRBD2
clone_size: NA

cdr3_nt: TGTGCCTGGAGTGAACTAGCGGGGTTCAGAGATACGCAGTATTTT
cdr3_aa: CAWSELAGFRDTQYF
j_call: TRBJ2-3
v_call: TRBV30
d_call: TRBD2
clone_size: NA

cdr3_nt: TGTGCCAGCAGTTCGGCGGGGTCCTACGAGCAGTACTTC
cdr3_aa: CASSSAGSYEQYF
j_call: TRBJ2-7
v_call: TRBV27
d_call: NA
clone_size: NA

cdr3_nt: TGTGCCAGCAGACCCGGGACTAGGTACAATGAGCAGTTCTTC
cdr3_aa: CASRPGTRYNEQFF
j_call: TRBJ2-1
v_call: TRBV11-2
d_call: TRBD2
clone_size: NA

cdr3_nt: TGTGCCAGCAGGTCCGGGACAGGGGGTCCTAATGAAAAACTGTTTTTT
cdr3_aa: CASRSGTGGPNEKLFF
j_call: TRBJ1-4
v_call: TRBV27
d_call: TRBD1
clone_size: NA

cdr3_nt: TGTGCCATCAGTGAGAGGGGACAGGGGACACCAAACTATGGCTACACCTTC
cdr3_aa: CAISERGQGTPNYGYTF
j_call: TRBJ1-2
v_call: TRBV10-3
d_call: TRBD1
clone_size: NA

cdr3_nt: TGTGCCAGCAGTTCGAAACCAGGGACTAGCGGGAGGGACGCCTACGAGCAGTACTTC
cdr3_aa: CASSSKPGTSGRDAYEQYF
j_call: TRBJ2-7
v_call: TRBV28
d_call: TRBD2
clone_size: NA

cdr3_nt: TGTGCCAGCAGTTCCGGACAGGGGCCATACTACAATGAGCAGTTCTTC
cdr3_aa: CASSSGQGPYYNEQFF
j_call: TRBJ2-1
v_call: TRBV27
d_call: TRBD1
clone_size: NA

cdr3_nt: TGTGCCAGCAGCTTAGAGGGGAACTATGGCTACACCTTC
cdr3_aa: CASSLEGNYGYTF
j_call: TRBJ1-2
v_call: TRBV7-9
d_call: NA
clone_size: NA

cdr3_nt: TGCGCCAGCAGCCAAGAGCATGAGGGTCCTGAAGCTTTCTTT
cdr3_aa: CASSQEHEGPEAFF
j_call: TRBJ1-1
v_call: TRBV4-3
d_call: NA
clone_size: NA

cdr3_nt: TGTGCCAGCAGCAAACGAGGGAGGGCTGGGGCCAACGTCCTGACTTTC
cdr3_aa: CASSKRGRAGANVLTF
j_call: TRBJ2-6
v_call: TRBV11-2
d_call: TRBD2
clone_size: few